This T cell receptor beta chain emerged from a study of blood T cell repertoires in COVID-19. Study information: PBMCs, B-cell-depleted T cells, or T cells provided the cDNA or gDNA that made up the material.

This clone was observed a single time. The method was immunoSEQ multiplex PCR; TCRdb's version includes in-frame clones alone and lacks a portion of them. In the table there are about 130,000 clones, just under 85% of which are singletons. With 4 bases removed from V and 3 bases from J, the gap between germline ends came to 9 bases. The CDR3 contains 13 residues. CDR1 is MNHEY, CDR2 SVGAGI, per germline. Material: peripheral blood. This sequence joins TRBV6-5 and TRBJ2-5; a possible D gene is TRBD1 (6 bases). This TCR was recovered from a woman aged 50 to 60 with acute or convalescent COVID-19. CDR3 residues: CASSWGLKETQYF. CDR3 DNA sequence: TGTGCCAGCAGTTGGGGGCTAAAAGAGACCCAGTACTTC.